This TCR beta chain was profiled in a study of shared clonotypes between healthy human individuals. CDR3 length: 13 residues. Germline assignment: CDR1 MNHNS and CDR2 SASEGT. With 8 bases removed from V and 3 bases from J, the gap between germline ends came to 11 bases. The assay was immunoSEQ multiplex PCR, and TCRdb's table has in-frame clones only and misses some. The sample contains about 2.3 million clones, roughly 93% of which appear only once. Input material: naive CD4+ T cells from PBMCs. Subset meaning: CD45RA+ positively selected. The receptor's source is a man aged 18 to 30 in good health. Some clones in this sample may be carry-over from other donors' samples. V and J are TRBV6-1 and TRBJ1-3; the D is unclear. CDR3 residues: CASGLGIGNTIYF. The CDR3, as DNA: TGTGCCAGCGGGTTAGGAATTGGAAACACCATATATTTT.